Presented here are 23 T cell receptor beta chains from one specimen sequenced in a study of shared clonotypes between healthy human individuals. Clones were read by immunoSEQ multiplex PCR, and TCRdb kept only the in-frame ones, dropping some. The table shows approximately 2.5 million clones, with over 85% occurring only once. Input material: naive CD4+ T cells from PBMCs. Subset described: CD45RA+ positively selected. Receptor source: a man aged 18 to 35 in good health. Some clones in this sample may be carry-over from other donors' samples.

The rearrangement uses TRBV7-9 and TRBJ1-2; D gene ambiguous. This CDR3 spans 16 amino acids. In germline, CDR1 is SEHNR, CDR2 FQNEAQ (reference sequence). Trimming shortened V by 4 bases and J by 3 bases, and 18 bases separated the two germline ends. The CDR3 protein is CASSSPPLDGHYGYTF. CDR3 sequence (DNA): TGTGCCAGCAGCTCCCCACCACTGGACGGTCACTATGGCTACACCTTC. Full variable domain (remainder filled in from reference TRBV7-9 and TRBJ1-2): DTGVSQNPRHKITKRGQNVTFRCDPISEHNRLYWYRQTLGQGPEFLTYFQNEAQLEKSRLLSDRFSAERPKGSFSTLEIQRTEQGDSAMYLCASSSPPLDGHYGYTFGSGTRLTVV.

J is TRBJ2-7 and V is TRBV11-3, with D perhaps matching TRBD2 (6 bases). Trimming shortened V by 1 base and J by 5 bases, and 15 bases separated the two germline ends. The length of the CDR3 is 15 residues. Germline CDR1 reads SGHNT; CDR2 reads YENEEA. The CDR3 region is CASSLGRGEGDEQYF. The CDR3 nucleotides are TGTGCCAGCAGCTTAGGGCGGGGAGAAGGGGACGAGCAGTACTTC.

The chain combines TRBV5-1 with TRBJ1-2, with D possibly TRBD1 on 6 matching bases. The ends were cut back, 4 bases at V and 4 bases at J, with 11 bases in the middle. Germline V CDR1 and CDR2: SGHRS, YFSETQ. The CDR3 totals 13 residues. CDR3 region: CASSVGGVYGYTF. CDR3 sequence (DNA): TGCGCCAGCAGCGTCGGGGGCGTCTATGGCTACACCTTC.

The V gene is TRBV7-9, the J gene TRBJ1-5; D unresolved. V was cut by 5 bases and J by 9 bases, with 23 bases left in between. The germline V gene has CDR1 SEHNR and CDR2 FQNEAQ (reference sequence). The CDR3 loop spans 16 amino acids. The CDR3 loop is CASSVGRPKSDGPQHF. The CDR3 coding sequence is TGTGCCAGCAGCGTAGGGAGACCGAAGTCTGATGGGCCCCAGCATTTT.

The chain uses TRBV10-1 and TRBJ2-2; TRBD2 agrees at 11 bases. V gave up 6 bases and J gave up 5 bases; unmatched junction bases: 5. CDR3 length: 15 residues. Germline V gene sequence: CDR1 WNHNN, CDR2 SYGVQD (reference sequence). CDR3 DNA sequence: TGCGCCAGCAGCCTACTAGCGGGAGTTACCGGGGAGCTGTTTTTT. It encodes CASSLLAGVTGELFF.

This clone appeared a few times. The rearrangement links TRBV5-4 to TRBJ1-3, with unresolved D. Germline lookup yields CDR1 SGHNT and CDR2 YYREEE (reference sequence). The V gene lost 2 bases and the J gene lost 4 bases, with 4 bases spanning the gap. The CDR3 covers 12 residues. CDR3 amino acids: CASSLIGNTIYF. DNA of the CDR3: TGTGCCAGCAGCTTAATCGGAAACACCATATATTTT.

The CDR3 protein is CASSKGRGSYEQYF. The CDR3 DNA follows: TGTGCCAGCAGCAAGGGCAGGGGGTCCTACGAGCAGTACTTC. The V and J genes are TRBV11-2 and TRBJ2-7, with 7 bases that match TRBD1. Unmatched junction bases numbered 5, after V lost 5 bases and J lost 1 base. CDR1 is SGHAT, CDR2 FQNNGV, per germline. The CDR3 loop spans 14 amino acids.

The gene calls are TRBV6-5 and TRBJ2-7, with 8 bases that match TRBD1. The CDR3 totals 13 residues. Germline V gene lookup returns CDR1 MNHEY and CDR2 SVGAGI. V was pared by 6 bases and J by 3 bases, with 4 bases of the junction left unmatched. The CDR3 loop reads CASRKGQGYEQYF. CDR3 in DNA: TGTGCCAGCAGGAAAGGACAGGGCTACGAGCAGTACTTC.

This rearrangement joins TRBV11-2 to TRBJ2-7; tentative D call: TRBD2 (6 bases). The CDR3 spans 15 residues. Germline values: CDR1 SGHAT, CDR2 FQNNGV. Trimming shortened V by 1 base and J by 3 bases, and 13 bases separated the two germline ends. CDR3 in DNA: TGTGCCAGCAGCTTAGTGACGGGAGTTTACTACGAGCAGTACTTC. Translation gives CASSLVTGVYYEQYF.

V usage is TRBV6-5 and J usage is TRBJ1-4; a weak D match, TRBD1 (5 bases). This CDR3 contains 16 residues. V gave up 0 bases and J gave up 4 bases, with 12 bases separating them. Germline assignment: CDR1 MNHEY and CDR2 SVGAGI. CDR3 sequence reads: CASSYSGGQRNEKLFF. The CDR3 nucleotides are TGTGCCAGCAGTTACTCCGGCGGACAACGTAATGAAAAACTGTTTTTT.

The rearrangement uses TRBV19 and TRBJ2-7; the D gene is possibly TRBD1 (6 bases). The CDR3 covers 15 residues. The germline V and J ends were trimmed by 0 bases and 1 base, with 10 bases remaining between them. Germline-derived CDR1 and CDR2 are LNHDA and SQIVND (reference sequence). Here the CDR3 reads CASSIDTGMSYEQYF. The DNA for the CDR3 is TGTGCCAGTAGTATAGATACAGGGATGTCCTACGAGCAGTACTTC.

Comment on this clone: Other nucleotide sequences in the sample specify the same CDR3. This rearrangement joins TRBV5-1 to TRBJ1-1, with D possibly matching TRBD1 (5 bases). There are 14 residues in the CDR3. V lost 0 bases, J lost 0 bases, and 6 bases lay in between. Germline V lookup: CDR1 SGHRS, CDR2 YFSETQ. The CDR3 coding sequence is TGCGCCAGCAGCTTGGGGACAATGAACACTGAAGCTTTCTTT. This codes for CASSLGTMNTEAFF.

The V and J genes are TRBV11-1 and TRBJ2-1; D possibly corresponds to TRBD2 (6 bases). CDR1 SGHAT and CDR2 FQDESV come from the germline V gene (reference sequence). This CDR3 region has 15 residues. Trimming cost V 0 bases and J 9 bases, with 15 bases left between them. DNA for the CDR3: TGTGCCAGCAGCTTAGCCACGACTAGATCCGGTGAGCAGTTCTTC. This sequence encodes CASSLATTRSGEQFF.

The V and J genes are TRBV4-2 and TRBJ2-7, with D unresolved. With 1 base removed from V and 1 base from J, the gap between germline ends came to 8 bases. The CDR3 consists of 14 residues. The V gene's germline CDR1 is LGHNA and CDR2 YNFKEQ. The CDR3 nucleotides read TGTGCCAGCAGCCAAGGAACTCGATCCTACGAGCAGTACTTC. Translated: CASSQGTRSYEQYF.

V gene TRBV6-5 combines with J gene TRBJ2-3; D remains unclear. CDR3 length: 12 amino acids. CDR1 and CDR2 from the germline V gene are MNHEY and SVGAGI. The V and J ends lost 5 bases and 2 bases respectively, with 5 bases between them. The CDR3 DNA sequence: TGTGCCAGCAGTCGATCCACAGATACGCAGTATTTT. This codes for CASSRSTDTQYF.

Only one count was recorded for this clone. V usage is TRBV6-4 and J usage is TRBJ1-3; D ambiguous. The CDR3 loop spans 14 amino acids. V was pared by 2 bases and J by 0 bases, with 5 bases between. Per germline, CDR1 MRHNA and CDR2 SNTAGT. CDR3 coding DNA: TGTGCCAGCAGTGACGTGACCTCTGGAAACACCATATATTTT. It yields the protein CASSDVTSGNTIYF.

Remarks on this clone: This specimen includes other DNA sequences encoding the same CDR3. This chain joins TRBV14 and TRBJ1-1, with D unresolved. Germline lookup yields CDR1 SGHDN and CDR2 FVKESK. Trimming pared 4 bases from V and 0 bases from J, leaving 6 bases between. This CDR3 region has 13 residues. For the CDR3, the DNA is TGTGCCAGCAGCCTCGGGTTGAACACTGAAGCTTTCTTT. Protein product: CASSLGLNTEAFF.

This clone was observed once. V gene TRBV11-2 combines with J gene TRBJ2-3; no reliable D call. The V gene lost 0 bases and the J gene lost 0 bases, with 7 bases spanning the gap. Per germline, CDR1 SGHAT and CDR2 FQNNGV. The CDR3 runs 15 residues. The CDR3 protein is CASSLDSGSTDTQYF. Here the CDR3 DNA reads TGTGCCAGCAGCTTAGATTCCGGGAGCACAGATACGCAGTATTTT.

Remarks on this clone: Additional DNA sequences in this sample encode the identical CDR3. This chain uses TRBV28 with TRBJ1-3, with unresolved D. Germline V gene data show CDR1 as MDHEN and CDR2 as SYDVKM. Trimming cost V 6 bases and J 3 bases, with 3 bases left between them. The CDR3 has 11 amino acids. CDR3 sequence reads: CASRGGNTIYF. The CDR3 DNA reads as TGTGCCAGCAGGGGTGGAAACACCATATATTTT.

This clone was observed a few times. V usage is TRBV28 and J usage is TRBJ1-2; D is possibly TRBD1 (5 bases). Germline CDR1 MDHEN, CDR2 SYDVKM. This CDR3 is built from 14 residues. V dropped 8 bases and J dropped 5 bases, with 18 bases sitting between them. In nucleotides, the CDR3 is TGTGCCAGCCTGACCACGGGGCAGGTTTATGGCTACACCTTC. Its translation is CASLTTGQVYGYTF.

In this sample, this clone turned up once. The identical CDR3 is also encoded by other nucleotide sequences in the sample. The J gene is TRBJ2-1, the V gene TRBV7-2; TRBD1 matches 7 bases. The CDR3 consists of 13 residues. V was pared by 5 bases and J by 5 bases, with 3 bases of the junction left unmatched. Germline CDR1 and CDR2: SGHTA and FQGNSA. Written as DNA, the CDR3 is TGTGCCAGCAGCCCGGACAGGAACAATGAGCAGTTCTTC. Translating it yields CASSPDRNNEQFF.

This chain joins TRBV5-1 and TRBJ1-1; tentative D call: TRBD1 (6 bases). Germline-derived CDR1 and CDR2 are SGHRS and YFSETQ. This CDR3 is 12 amino acids long. V lost 2 bases and J 8 bases, leaving 10 bases between the germline ends. Here the CDR3 reads CASSLQGGEAFF. As DNA, the CDR3 is TGCGCCAGCAGCTTACAAGGGGGGGAAGCTTTCTTT.

The V call is TRBV7-9, the J call TRBJ2-7, with D perhaps matching TRBD1 or TRBD2 (7 bases each). V lost 1 base and J 6 bases, leaving 13 bases between the germline ends. Germline V CDR1 and CDR2: SEHNR, FQNEAQ (reference sequence). CDR3 size: 14 residues. The CDR3: CASSLDREGAEQYF. The CDR3 DNA is TGTGCCAGCAGCTTAGACAGGGAGGGGGCCGAGCAGTACTTC.